This T cell receptor (beta chain) came from a study of T-cell reconstitution after alpha-beta-depleted transplantation in children. The length of the CDR3 is 18 residues. Germline values: CDR1 SGHRS, CDR2 YFSETQ. With 0 bases clipped from V and 2 bases from J, the junction kept 11 bases outside the gene matches. Construction of the TCRbeta library involved unique molecular identifiers. MiXCR, applied by TCRdb to the PCR reads, yields one record per CDR3 protein. The sample gives about 1,000,000 distinct CDR3 sequences, around 30% of which show up once; about 28% is in the top ten. This TCR derives from a boy in the first two years of life who had a stem cell transplant for SCID, so the T cells may come from the graft donor. Sequenced here: PBMCs, mostly from graft donor cells, sampled 360 days after TCRalphabeta/CD19-depleted stem cell transplant. The J gene is TRBJ2-5, the V gene TRBV5-1; 9 bases match TRBD1. CDR3 nucleotide sequence: TGCGCCAGCAGCTTGGTACCACAGGGGGCCGGGATTCAAGAGACCCAGTACTTC. The encoded protein is CASSLVPQGAGIQETQYF.